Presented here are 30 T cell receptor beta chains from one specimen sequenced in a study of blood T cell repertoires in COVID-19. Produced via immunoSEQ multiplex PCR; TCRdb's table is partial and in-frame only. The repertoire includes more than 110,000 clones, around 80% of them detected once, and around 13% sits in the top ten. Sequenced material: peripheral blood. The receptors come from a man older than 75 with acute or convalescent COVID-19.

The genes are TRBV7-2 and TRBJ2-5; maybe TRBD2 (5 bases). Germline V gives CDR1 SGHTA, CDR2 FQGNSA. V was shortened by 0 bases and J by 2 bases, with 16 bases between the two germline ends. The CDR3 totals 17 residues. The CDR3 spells CASSLAISVAPQETQYF. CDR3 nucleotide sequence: TGTGCCAGCAGCTTAGCGATCTCTGTAGCGCCTCAAGAGACCCAGTACTTC. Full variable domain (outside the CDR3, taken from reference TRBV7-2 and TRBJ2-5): GAGVSQSPSNKVTEKGKDVELRCDPISGHTALYWYRQSLGQGLEFLIYFQGNSAPDKSGLPSDRFSAERTGGSVSTLTIQRTQQEDSAVYLCASSLAISVAPQETQYFGPGTRLLVL.

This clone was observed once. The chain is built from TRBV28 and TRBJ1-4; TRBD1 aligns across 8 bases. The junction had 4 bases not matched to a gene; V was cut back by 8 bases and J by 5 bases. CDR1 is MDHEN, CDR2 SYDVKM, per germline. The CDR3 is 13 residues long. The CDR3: CASEDRANEKLFF. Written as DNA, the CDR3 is TGTGCCAGCGAGGACAGGGCGAATGAAAAACTGTTTTTT.

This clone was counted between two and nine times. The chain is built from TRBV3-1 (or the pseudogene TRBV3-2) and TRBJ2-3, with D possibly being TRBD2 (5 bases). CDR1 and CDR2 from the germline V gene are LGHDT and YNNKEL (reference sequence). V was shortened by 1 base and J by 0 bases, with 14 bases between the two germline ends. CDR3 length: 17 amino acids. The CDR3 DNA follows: TGTGCCAGCAGCCAAGGAATTAGCGCCTACAGCACAGATACGCAGTATTTT. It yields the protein CASSQGISAYSTDTQYF.

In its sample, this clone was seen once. The CDR3 is CASSLTQGRGEAFF. CDR3 DNA: TGTGCCAGCAGCCTAACACAGGGGCGCGGTGAAGCTTTCTTT. The rearrangement joins TRBV7-9 to TRBJ1-1; 7 bases are a match to TRBD1. Germline V gene lookup returns CDR1 SEHNR and CDR2 FQNEAQ (reference sequence). Unmatched junction bases numbered 10, after V lost 5 bases and J lost 7 bases. This CDR3 spans 14 amino acids.

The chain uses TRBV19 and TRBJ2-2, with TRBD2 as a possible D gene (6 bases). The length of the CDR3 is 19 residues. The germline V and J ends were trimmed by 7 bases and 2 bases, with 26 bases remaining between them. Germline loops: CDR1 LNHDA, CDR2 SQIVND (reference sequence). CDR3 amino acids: CASTSLRAPGTYNTGELFF. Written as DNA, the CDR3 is TGTGCCAGTACCTCATTGAGGGCCCCAGGGACTTATAACACCGGGGAGCTGTTTTTT.

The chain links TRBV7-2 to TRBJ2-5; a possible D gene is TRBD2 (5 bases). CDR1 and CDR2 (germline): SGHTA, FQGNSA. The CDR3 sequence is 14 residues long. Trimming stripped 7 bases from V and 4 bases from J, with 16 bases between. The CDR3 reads CASTNPGSGETQYF. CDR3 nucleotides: TGTGCCAGCACCAATCCGGGATCCGGAGAGACCCAGTACTTC.

This CDR3 reads CASSFGVIGSSSSYEQYF. The CDR3 nucleotides read TGCGCCAGCAGCTTCGGGGTTATAGGAAGTTCGTCCTCCTACGAGCAGTACTTC. The chain joins TRBV5-1 to TRBJ2-7; D may be TRBD2 (5 bases). Germline loops: CDR1 SGHRS, CDR2 YFSETQ. This CDR3 comprises 18 residues. Between the trimmed V and J ends, which lost 2 bases and 0 bases, there was a span of 21 bases.

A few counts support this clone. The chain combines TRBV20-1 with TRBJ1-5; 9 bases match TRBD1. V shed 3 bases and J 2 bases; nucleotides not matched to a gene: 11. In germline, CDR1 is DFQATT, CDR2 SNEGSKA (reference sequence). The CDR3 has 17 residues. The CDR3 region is CSASGETGGHGNQPQHF. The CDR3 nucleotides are TGCAGTGCTAGTGGTGAGACAGGGGGTCATGGCAATCAGCCCCAGCATTTT.

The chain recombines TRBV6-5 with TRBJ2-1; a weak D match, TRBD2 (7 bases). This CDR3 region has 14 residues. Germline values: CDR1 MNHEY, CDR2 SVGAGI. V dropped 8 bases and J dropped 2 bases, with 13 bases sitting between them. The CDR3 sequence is CASGGGPTYNEQFF. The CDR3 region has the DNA TGTGCCAGCGGCGGGGGCCCAACCTACAATGAGCAGTTCTTC.

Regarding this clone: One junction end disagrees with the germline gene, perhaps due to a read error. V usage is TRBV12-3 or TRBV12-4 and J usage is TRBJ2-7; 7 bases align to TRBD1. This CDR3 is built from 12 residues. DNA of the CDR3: TGTGCCAGCAGTACCGGGACAGCCCCCGCGCACTTC. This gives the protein CASSTGTAPAHF.

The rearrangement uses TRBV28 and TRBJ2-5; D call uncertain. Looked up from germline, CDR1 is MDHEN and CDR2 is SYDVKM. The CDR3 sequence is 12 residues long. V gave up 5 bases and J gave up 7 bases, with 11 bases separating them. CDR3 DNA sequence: TGTGCCAGCAGTCCGCCGCGGTCGACCCAGTACTTC. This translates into CASSPPRSTQYF.

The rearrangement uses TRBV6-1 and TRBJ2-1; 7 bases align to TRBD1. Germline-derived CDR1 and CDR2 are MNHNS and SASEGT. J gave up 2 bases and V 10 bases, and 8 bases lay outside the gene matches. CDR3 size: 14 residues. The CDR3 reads CATNGQATYNEQFF. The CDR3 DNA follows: TGTGCCACCAATGGACAGGCTACCTACAATGAGCAGTTCTTC.

This CDR3 reads CASSLDSPVNSPLHF. The CDR3 DNA sequence: TGCGCCAGCAGCCTGGACAGCCCTGTTAATTCACCCCTCCACTTT. The chain recombines TRBV5-1 with TRBJ1-6, with D tentatively TRBD1 (6 bases). The CDR3 totals 15 residues. Looked up from germline, CDR1 is SGHRS and CDR2 is YFSETQ. V was shortened by 4 bases and J by 6 bases, with 14 bases between the two germline ends.

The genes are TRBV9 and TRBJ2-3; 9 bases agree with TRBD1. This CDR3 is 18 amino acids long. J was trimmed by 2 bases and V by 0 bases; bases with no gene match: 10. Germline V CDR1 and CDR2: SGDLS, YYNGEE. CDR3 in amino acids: CASSVGRGQGPSTDTQYF. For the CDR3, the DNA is TGTGCCAGCAGCGTAGGGAGGGGACAGGGACCATCCACAGATACGCAGTATTTT.

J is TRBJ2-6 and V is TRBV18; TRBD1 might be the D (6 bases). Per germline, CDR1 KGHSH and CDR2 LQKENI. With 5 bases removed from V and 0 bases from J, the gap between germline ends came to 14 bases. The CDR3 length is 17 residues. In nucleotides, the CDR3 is TGTGCCAGCTCAGGAACAAGACAGGTCTCTGGGGCCAACGTCCTGACTTTC. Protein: CASSGTRQVSGANVLTF.

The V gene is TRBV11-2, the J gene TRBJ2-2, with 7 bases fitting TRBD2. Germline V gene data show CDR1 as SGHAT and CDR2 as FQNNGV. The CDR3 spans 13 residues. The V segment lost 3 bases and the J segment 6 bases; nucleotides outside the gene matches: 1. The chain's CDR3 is CASSFTSAGELFF. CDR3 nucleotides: TGTGCCAGCAGCTTCACTAGCGCCGGGGAGCTGTTTTTT.

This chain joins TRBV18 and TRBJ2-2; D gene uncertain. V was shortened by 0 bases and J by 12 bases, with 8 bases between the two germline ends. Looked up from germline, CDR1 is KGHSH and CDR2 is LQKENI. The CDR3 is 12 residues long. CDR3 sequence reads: CASSPPSVQLFF. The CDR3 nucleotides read TGTGCCAGCTCACCACCCTCCGTCCAGCTGTTTTTT.

CDR3 residues: CASSLVRTGTDTQYF. CDR3 bases: TGCGCCAGCAGCTTGGTTAGGACAGGCACAGATACGCAGTATTTT. V gene TRBV5-1 combines with J gene TRBJ2-3, with D possibly being TRBD1 (6 bases). The germline gives CDR1 SGHRS, CDR2 YFSETQ. The length of the CDR3 is 15 residues. Deletions cut 0 bases from V and 1 base from J, with 9 bases between.

The CDR3 here is CASSPQGLGNEQFF. The CDR3 region has the DNA TGTGCCAGCTCACCGCAGGGACTCGGAAATGAGCAGTTCTTC. The rearrangement joins TRBV18 to TRBJ2-1; a possible D gene is TRBD2 (6 bases). CDR3 length: 14 amino acids. V was trimmed by 3 bases and J by 7 bases, leaving 13 bases between them. The germline V gene encodes CDR1 KGHSH and CDR2 LQKENI.

The CDR3 nucleotides are TGTGCCAGCAGTTACTATCGGGGGAACACCGGGGAGCTGTTTTTT. As protein: CASSYYRGNTGELFF. The chain joins TRBV6-6 to TRBJ2-2, with D perhaps matching TRBD2 (5 bases). Trimming shortened V by 1 base and J by 1 base, and 7 bases separated the two germline ends. The CDR3 length is 15 residues. Germline CDR1 and CDR2: MNHNY and SVGAGI (reference sequence).

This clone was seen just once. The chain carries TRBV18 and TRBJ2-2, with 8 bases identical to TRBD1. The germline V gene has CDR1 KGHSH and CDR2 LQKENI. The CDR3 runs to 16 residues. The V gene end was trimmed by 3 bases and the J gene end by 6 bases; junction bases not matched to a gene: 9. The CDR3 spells CASSPSPRGLAGELFF. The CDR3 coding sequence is TGTGCCAGCTCACCCTCCCCCAGGGGGCTTGCCGGGGAGCTGTTTTTT.

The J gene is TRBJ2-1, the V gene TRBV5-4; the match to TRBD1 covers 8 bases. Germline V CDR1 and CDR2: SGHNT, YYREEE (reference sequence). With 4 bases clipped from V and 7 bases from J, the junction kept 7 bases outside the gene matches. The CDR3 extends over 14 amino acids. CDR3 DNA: TGTGCCAGCAGCCCGCGGCAGGGGGCTAATGAGCAGTTCTTC. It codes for CASSPRQGANEQFF. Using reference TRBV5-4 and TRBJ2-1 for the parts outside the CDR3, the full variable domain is ETGVTQSPTHLIKTRGQQVTLRCSSQSGHNTVSWYQQALGQGPQFIFQYYREEENGRGNFPPRFSGLQFPNYSSELNVNALELDDSALYLCASSPRQGANEQFFGPGTRLTVL.

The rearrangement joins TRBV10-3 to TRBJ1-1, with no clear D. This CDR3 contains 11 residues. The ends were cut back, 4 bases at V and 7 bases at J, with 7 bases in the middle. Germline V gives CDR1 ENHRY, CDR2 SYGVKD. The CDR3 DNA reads TGTGCCATCAGTGGGGAGGTTGAAGCTTTCTTT. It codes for CAISGEVEAFF.

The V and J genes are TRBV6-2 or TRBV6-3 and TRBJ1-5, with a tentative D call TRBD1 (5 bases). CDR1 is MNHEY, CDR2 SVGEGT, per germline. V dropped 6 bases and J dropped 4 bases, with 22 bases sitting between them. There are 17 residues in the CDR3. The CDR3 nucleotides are TGTGCCAGCAGCCCCTGGGGTAGACTTAGGGGAAATCAGCCCCAGCATTTT. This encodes CASSPWGRLRGNQPQHF.

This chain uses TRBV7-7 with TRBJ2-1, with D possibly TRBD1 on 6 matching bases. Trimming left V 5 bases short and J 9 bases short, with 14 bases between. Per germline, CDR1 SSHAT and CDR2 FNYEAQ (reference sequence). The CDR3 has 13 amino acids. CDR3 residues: CASSLTGIGEQFF. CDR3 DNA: TGTGCCAGCAGCCTAACAGGGATCGGTGAGCAGTTCTTC.

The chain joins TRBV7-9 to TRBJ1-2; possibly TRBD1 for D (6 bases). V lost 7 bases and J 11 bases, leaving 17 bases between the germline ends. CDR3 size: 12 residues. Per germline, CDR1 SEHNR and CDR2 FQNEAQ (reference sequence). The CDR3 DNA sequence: TGTGCCAGCACCCAGAGGGGGGGGGAGTACACCTTC. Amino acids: CASTQRGGEYTF.

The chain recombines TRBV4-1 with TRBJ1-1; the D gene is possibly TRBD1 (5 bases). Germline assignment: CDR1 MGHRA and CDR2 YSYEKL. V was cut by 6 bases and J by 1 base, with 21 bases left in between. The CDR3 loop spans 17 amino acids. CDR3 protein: CASSHLGSQRGNTEAFF. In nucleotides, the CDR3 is TGCGCCAGCAGTCACCTAGGATCGCAAAGGGGGAACACTGAAGCTTTCTTT.

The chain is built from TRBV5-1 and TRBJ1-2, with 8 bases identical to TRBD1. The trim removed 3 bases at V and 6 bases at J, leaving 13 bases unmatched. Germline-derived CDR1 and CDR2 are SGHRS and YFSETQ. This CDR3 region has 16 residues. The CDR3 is CASSSYTGTGGDGYTF. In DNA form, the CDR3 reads TGCGCCAGCAGCTCCTATACGGGGACAGGTGGAGATGGCTACACCTTC.

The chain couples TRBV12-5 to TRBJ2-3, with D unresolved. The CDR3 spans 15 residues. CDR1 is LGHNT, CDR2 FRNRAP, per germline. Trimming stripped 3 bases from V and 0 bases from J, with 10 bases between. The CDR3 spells CASGFTIGSTDTQYF. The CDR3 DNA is TGTGCTAGTGGTTTTACTATAGGTAGCACAGATACGCAGTATTTT.

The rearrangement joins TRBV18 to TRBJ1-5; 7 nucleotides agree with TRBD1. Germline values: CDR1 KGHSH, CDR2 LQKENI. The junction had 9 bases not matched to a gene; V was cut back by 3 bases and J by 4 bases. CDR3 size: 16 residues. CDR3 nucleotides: TGTGCCAGCTCACCTACTCCGGACAGGAGGAATCAGCCCCAGCATTTT. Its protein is CASSPTPDRRNQPQHF.